This TCR beta chain was identified during a study of blood T cell repertoires in COVID-19. The CDR3 is 14 residues long. Germline CDR1 reads MNHEY; CDR2 reads SVGEGT. After removal of 3 bases from V and 1 base from J, the junction contained 2 bases not matched to a gene. The data were produced by immunoSEQ multiplex PCR, yet TCRdb's version contains in-frame clones alone and is incomplete. Here the sample spans a few hundred thousand clones, about 87% being singletons. The chain carries TRBV6-2 or TRBV6-3 and TRBJ1-1, with 7 bases matching TRBD1. Sequencing was carried out using PBMCs or T cells enriched from blood (not recorded which). The receptor comes from a man aged 30 to 39 who had recovered from COVID-19. The CDR3 region has the DNA TGTGCCAGCAGTTATTCAGGGGGGAACACTGAAGCTTTCTTT. Protein sequence: CASSYSGGNTEAFF.